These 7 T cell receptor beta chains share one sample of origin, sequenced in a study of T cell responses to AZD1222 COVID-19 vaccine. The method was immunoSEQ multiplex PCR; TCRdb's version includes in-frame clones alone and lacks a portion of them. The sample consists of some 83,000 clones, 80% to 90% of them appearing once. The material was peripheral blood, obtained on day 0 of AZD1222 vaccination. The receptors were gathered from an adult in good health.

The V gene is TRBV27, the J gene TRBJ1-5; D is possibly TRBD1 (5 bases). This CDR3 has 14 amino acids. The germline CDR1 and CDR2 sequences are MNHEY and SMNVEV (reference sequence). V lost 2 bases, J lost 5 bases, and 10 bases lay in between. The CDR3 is CASSLKTAHQPQHF. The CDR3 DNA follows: TGTGCCAGCAGTTTAAAGACAGCCCATCAGCCCCAGCATTTT.

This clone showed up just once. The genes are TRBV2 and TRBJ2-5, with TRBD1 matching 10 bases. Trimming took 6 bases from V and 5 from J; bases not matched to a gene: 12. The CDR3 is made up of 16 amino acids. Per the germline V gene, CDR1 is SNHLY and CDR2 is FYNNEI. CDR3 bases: TGTGCCAGCAGACGCATAAGGACAGGGGGATACGAGACCCAGTACTTC. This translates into CASRRIRTGGYETQYF.

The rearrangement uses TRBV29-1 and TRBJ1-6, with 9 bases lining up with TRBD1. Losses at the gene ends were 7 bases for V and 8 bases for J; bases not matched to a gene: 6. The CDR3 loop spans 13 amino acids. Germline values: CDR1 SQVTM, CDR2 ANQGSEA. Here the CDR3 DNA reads TGCAGCGCATGGGACAGGGAGGATTCACCCCTCCACTTT. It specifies CSAWDREDSPLHF.

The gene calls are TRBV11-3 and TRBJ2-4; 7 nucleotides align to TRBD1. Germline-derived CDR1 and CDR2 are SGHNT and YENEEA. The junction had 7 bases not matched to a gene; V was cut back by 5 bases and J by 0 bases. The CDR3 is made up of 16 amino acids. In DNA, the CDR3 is TGTGCCAGCAGCCAGAGACAGGGCCTAGCCAAAAACATTCAGTACTTC. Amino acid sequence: CASSQRQGLAKNIQYF.

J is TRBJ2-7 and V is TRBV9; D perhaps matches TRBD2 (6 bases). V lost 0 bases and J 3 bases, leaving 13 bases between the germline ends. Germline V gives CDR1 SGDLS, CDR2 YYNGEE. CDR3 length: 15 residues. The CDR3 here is CASSVGGTAYYEQYF. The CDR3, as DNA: TGTGCCAGCAGCGTAGGCGGGACGGCATACTACGAGCAGTACTTC.

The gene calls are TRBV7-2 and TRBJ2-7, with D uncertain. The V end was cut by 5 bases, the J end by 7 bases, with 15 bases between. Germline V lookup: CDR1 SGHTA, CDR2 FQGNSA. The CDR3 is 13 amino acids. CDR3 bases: TGTGCCAGCAGCCCACGGGCTACTTCGGAGCAGTACTTC. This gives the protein CASSPRATSEQYF.

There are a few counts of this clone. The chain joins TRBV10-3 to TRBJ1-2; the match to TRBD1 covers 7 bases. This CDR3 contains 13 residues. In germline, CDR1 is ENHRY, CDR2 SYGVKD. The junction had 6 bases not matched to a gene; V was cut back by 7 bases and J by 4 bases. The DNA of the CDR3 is TGTGCCATCACCGGGGACAGCCTCTATGGCTACACCTTC. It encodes CAITGDSLYGYTF.